The 10 T cell receptor beta chains given below trace back to one sample, sequenced in a study of low-dose radiotherapy and immunotherapy resistance in tumors. As for time point: after trial treatment. As to treatment: LDRT plus nivolumab, ipilimumab, low-dose cyclophosphamide and aspirin (RACIN trial). TRAV- and TRBV-specific primers primed first-strand cDNA, covering alpha and beta chains. Both a constant-region primer and a V-primer adapter served to amplify TCRs across 20 to 25 PCR cycles. TCRdb reprocessed the reads with MiXCR, giving one entry per CDR3 protein. The top ten clones hold 9.5% to 15% of a sample with roughly 90,000 distinct CDR3 sequences, 20% to 25% of them seen once. The sample in question was PBMCs, obtained after low-dose radiotherapy plus immunotherapy. All receptors derive from a female donor with ovarian cancer.

This clonotype was counted at least ten times. The chain combines TRBV5-1 with TRBJ2-3; 10 nucleotides match TRBD2. Looked up from germline, CDR1 is SGHRS and CDR2 is YFSETQ. This CDR3 is built from 14 residues. The V and J ends lost 4 bases and 3 bases, in that order; junction bases with no gene match: 2. The chain's CDR3 is CASSLAGVTDTQYF. The CDR3 nucleotides read TGCGCCAGCAGCCTAGCGGGGGTAACAGATACGCAGTATTTT.

This clonotype was recorded at least ten times. The chain recombines TRBV7-9 with TRBJ1-6, with a tentative D call TRBD1 (6 bases). The germline gives CDR1 SEHNR, CDR2 FQNEAQ (reference sequence). The CDR3 contains 14 residues. V was cut by 3 bases and J by 5 bases, with 8 bases left in between. Here the CDR3 reads CASSLGAHNSPLHF. DNA of the CDR3: TGTGCCAGCAGCTTGGGGGCACATAATTCACCCCTCCACTTT.

This clonotype was recorded at least ten times. This rearrangement joins TRBV2 to TRBJ2-1, with 9 bases fitting TRBD2. After removal of 8 bases from V and 1 base from J, the junction contained 18 bases not matched to a gene. The CDR3 covers 19 residues. Germline lookup yields CDR1 SNHLY and CDR2 FYNNEI. CDR3: CASGGPGLAGGPSYNEQFF. Here the CDR3 DNA reads TGTGCCAGCGGGGGGCCGGGACTGGCGGGAGGGCCATCCTACAATGAGCAGTTCTTC.

This clonotype was recorded many times. This chain connects TRBV12-3 or TRBV12-4 to TRBJ2-7; a weak D match, TRBD2 (6 bases). The V and J ends lost 0 bases and 7 bases respectively, with 13 bases between them. The CDR3 contains 14 residues. The CDR3 nucleotides read TGTGCCAGCAGTTTAGCGGGGGGACTTAAGGAGCAGTACTTC. It codes for CASSLAGGLKEQYF.

This clonotype was observed at least ten times. This chain connects TRBV7-9 to TRBJ2-6, with D tentatively TRBD2 (6 bases). Germline V gene lookup returns CDR1 SEHNR and CDR2 FQNEAQ (reference sequence). V dropped 2 bases and J dropped 2 bases, with 19 bases sitting between them. The CDR3 loop spans 19 amino acids. In DNA, the CDR3 is TGTGCCAGCAGCTTAAACGAGAGGGGAGGTAGGACTGGGGCCAACGTCCTGACTTTC. It encodes CASSLNERGGRTGANVLTF.

This clonotype was observed at least ten times. The rearrangement joins TRBV6-2 or TRBV6-3 to TRBJ2-1, with 7 bases fitting TRBD2. The germline gives CDR1 MNHEY, CDR2 SVGEGT. CDR3 length: 18 residues. V shed 0 bases and J 0 bases; nucleotides not matched to a gene: 8. The CDR3 DNA sequence: TGTGCCAGCAGTTACTCCCCCTTCCGGGACTACTCCTACAATGAGCAGTTCTTC. It translates to CASSYSPFRDYSYNEQFF.

This clonotype was observed a single time. With only one base between it and a far larger clone, this is likely a read error. The V call is TRBV9, the J call TRBJ2-1; D gene ambiguous. The germline V gene encodes CDR1 SGDLS and CDR2 YYNGEE. Trimming took off 3 bases at V and 13 bases at J, with 26 bases between the two ends. There are 16 residues in the CDR3. The CDR3 reads CASSGLGGARSETQFF. The CDR3 DNA follows: TGTGCCAGCAGCGGTCTAGGTGGAGCTCGGTCCGAGACCCAGTTCTTC.

This clonotype was seen at least ten times. The J gene is TRBJ2-1, the V gene TRBV7-3; 11 positions match TRBD2. The CDR3 is 16 residues long. CDR1 is SGHTA, CDR2 FQGTGA, per germline. After removal of 4 bases from V and 7 bases from J, the junction contained 9 bases not matched to a gene. The CDR3, as DNA: TGTGCCAGCAGCTCGATAGCGGGGGGGGCGAAGAATGAGCAGTTCTTC. This translates into CASSSIAGGAKNEQFF. The whole variable domain, filled in from reference TRBV7-3 and TRBJ2-1, reads GAGVSQTPSNKVTEKGKYVELRCDPISGHTALYWYRQSLGQGPEFLIYFQGTGAADDSGLPNDRFFAVRPEGSVSTLKIQRTERGDSAVYLCASSSIAGGAKNEQFFGPGTRLTVL.

This clonotype was counted many times. J is TRBJ1-1 and V is TRBV29-1; tentatively, D is TRBD1 (5 bases). CDR3 length: 11 residues. V lost 4 bases to trimming and J lost 10 bases, with 13 bases between them. CDR1 is SQVTM, CDR2 ANQGSEA, per germline. This CDR3 reads CSVGRASGAFF. CDR3 DNA sequence: TGCAGCGTTGGCAGGGCGTCCGGAGCTTTCTTT.

This clonotype was seen a handful of times. This may stem from a read error, because a much larger clone lies one nucleotide away. The chain employs TRBV20-1 and TRBJ2-1; TRBD2 matches at 8 bases. The germline CDR1 and CDR2 sequences are DFQATT and SNEGSKA (reference sequence). The CDR3 extends over 15 amino acids. CDR3 residues: CSARSLAGLYNEQSF. The CDR3 DNA follows: TGCAGTGCTAGGAGCCTAGCGGGTCTATACAATGAGCAGTCCTTC.